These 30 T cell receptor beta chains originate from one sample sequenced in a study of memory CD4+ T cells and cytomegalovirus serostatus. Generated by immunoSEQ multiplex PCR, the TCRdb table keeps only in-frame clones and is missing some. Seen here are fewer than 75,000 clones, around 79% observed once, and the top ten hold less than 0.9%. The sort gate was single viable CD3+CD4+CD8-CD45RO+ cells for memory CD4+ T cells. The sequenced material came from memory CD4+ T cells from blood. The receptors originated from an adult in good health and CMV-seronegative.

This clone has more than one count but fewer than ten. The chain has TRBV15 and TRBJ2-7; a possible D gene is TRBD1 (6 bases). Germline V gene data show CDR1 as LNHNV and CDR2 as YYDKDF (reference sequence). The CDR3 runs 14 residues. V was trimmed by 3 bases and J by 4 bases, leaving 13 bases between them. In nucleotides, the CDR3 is TGTGCCACCAGCAGTCGCCCTAGGGGGTACGAGCAGTACTTC. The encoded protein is CATSSRPRGYEQYF.

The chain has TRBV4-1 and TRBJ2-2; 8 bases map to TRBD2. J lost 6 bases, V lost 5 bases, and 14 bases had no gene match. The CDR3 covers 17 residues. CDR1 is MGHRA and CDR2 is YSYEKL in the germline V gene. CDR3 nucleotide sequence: TGCGCCAGCAGCTACCCCTTTGGGCGGGGGGTGTCCGGGGAGCTGTTTTTT. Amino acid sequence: CASSYPFGRGVSGELFF.

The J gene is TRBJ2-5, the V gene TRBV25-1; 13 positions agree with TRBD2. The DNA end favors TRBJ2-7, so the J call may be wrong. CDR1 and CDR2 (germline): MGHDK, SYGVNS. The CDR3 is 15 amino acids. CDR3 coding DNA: TGTGCCAGCAGTCCGGGACTAGCGGGAAGGTACGAGCAGTACTTC. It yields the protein CASSPGLAGRYEQYF.

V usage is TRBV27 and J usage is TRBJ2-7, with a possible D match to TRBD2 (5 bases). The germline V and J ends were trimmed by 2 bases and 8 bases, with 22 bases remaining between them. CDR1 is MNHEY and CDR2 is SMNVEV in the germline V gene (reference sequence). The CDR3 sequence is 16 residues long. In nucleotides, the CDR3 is TGTGCCAGCAGTTTAAAGTCCGGAGCGCTGCCGGGGAAGCAGTACTTC. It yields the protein CASSLKSGALPGKQYF.

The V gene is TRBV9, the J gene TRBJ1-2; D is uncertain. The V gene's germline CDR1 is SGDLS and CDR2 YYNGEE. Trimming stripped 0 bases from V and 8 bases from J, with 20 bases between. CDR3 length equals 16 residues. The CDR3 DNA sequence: TGTGCCAGCAGCGTAGCCCGGGTAGCAGCCCCAACAGGCTACACCTTC. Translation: CASSVARVAAPTGYTF.

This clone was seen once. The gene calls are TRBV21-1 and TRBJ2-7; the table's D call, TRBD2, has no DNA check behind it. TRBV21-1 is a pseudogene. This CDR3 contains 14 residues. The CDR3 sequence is CASSKAGLSAAQYF. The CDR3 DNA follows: TGTGCCAGCAGCAAAGCAGGTCTGTCGGCGGCCCAGTACTTC.

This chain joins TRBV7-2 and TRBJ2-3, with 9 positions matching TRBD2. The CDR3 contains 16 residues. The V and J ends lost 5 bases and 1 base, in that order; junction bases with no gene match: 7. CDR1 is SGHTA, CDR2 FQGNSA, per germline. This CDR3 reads CASSLRLAERTDTQYF. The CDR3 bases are TGTGCCAGCAGCCTCCGACTAGCGGAACGCACAGATACGCAGTATTTT.

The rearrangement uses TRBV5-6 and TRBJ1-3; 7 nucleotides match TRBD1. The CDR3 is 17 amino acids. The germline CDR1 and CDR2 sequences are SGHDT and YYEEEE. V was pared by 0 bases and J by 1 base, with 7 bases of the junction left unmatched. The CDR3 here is CASSLGDSRISGNTIYF. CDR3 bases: TGTGCCAGCAGCTTGGGGGACAGCAGAATTTCTGGAAACACCATATATTTT.

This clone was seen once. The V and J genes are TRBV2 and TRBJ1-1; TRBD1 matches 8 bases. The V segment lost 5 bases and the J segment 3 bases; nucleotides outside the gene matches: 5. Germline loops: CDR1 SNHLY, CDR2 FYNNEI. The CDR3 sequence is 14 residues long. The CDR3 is CASSKQGGHTEAFF. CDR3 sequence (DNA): TGTGCCAGCAGTAAACAGGGGGGGCACACTGAAGCTTTCTTT.

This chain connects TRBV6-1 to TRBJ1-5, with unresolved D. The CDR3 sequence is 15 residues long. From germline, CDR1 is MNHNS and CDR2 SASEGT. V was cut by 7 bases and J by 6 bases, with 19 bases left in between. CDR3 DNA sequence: TGTGCCAGCACCCCGGAGGGCAGGTGGAGTCAGCCCCAGCATTTT. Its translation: CASTPEGRWSQPQHF.

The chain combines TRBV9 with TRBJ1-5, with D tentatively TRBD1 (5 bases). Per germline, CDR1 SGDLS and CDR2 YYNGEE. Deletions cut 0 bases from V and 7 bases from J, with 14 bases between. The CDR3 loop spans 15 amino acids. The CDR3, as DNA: TGTGCCAGCAGCGTAGGTGCGGGGCCTCGACAGCCCCAGCATTTT. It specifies CASSVGAGPRQPQHF.

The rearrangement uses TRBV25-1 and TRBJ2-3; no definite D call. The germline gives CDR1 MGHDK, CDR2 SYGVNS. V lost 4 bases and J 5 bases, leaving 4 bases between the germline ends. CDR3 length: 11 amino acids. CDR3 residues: CASSVEDTQYF. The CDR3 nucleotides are TGTGCCAGCAGTGTGGAAGATACGCAGTATTTT.

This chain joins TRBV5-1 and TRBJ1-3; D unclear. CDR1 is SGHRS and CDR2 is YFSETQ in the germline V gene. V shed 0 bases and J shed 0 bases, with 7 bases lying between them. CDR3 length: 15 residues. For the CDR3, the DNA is TGCGCCAGCAGCTTGGGCCAGCACTCTGGAAACACCATATATTTT. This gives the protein CASSLGQHSGNTIYF.

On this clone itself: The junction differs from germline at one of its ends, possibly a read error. DNA for the CDR3: TGTGCCAGCAGCCGGGTTGTTGGAAACGCCATATATTTT. Translation gives CASSRVVGNAIYF. This rearrangement joins TRBV7-9 to TRBJ1-3; D unclear. In germline, CDR1 is SEHNR, CDR2 FQNEAQ (reference sequence). This CDR3 comprises 13 residues.

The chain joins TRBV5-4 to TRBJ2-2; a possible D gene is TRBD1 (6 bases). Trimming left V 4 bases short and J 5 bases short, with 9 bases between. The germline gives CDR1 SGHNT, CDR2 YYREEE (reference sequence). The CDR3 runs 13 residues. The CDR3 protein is CASSVGGTGELFF. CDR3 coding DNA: TGTGCCAGCAGCGTAGGGGGAACCGGGGAGCTGTTTTTT.

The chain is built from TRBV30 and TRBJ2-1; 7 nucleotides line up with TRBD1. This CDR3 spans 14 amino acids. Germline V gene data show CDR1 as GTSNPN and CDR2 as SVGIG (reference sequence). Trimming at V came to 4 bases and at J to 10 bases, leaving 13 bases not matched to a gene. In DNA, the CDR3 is TGTGCCTGGACCCGTCCGGGACAGTTATTGGAGCAGTTCTTC. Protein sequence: CAWTRPGQLLEQFF.

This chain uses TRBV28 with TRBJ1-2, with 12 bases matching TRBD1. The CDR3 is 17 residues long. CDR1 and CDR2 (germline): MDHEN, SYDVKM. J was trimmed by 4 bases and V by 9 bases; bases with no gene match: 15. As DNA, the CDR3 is TGTGCCAGTGCTGTACGGGACAGGGGGCGAGGTCGCTATGGCTACACCTTC. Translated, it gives CASAVRDRGRGRYGYTF.

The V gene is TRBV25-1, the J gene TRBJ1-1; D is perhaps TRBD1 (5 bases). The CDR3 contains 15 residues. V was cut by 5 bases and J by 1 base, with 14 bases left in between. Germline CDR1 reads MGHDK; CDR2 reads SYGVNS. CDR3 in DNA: TGTGCCAGCAGTTTAATGACAGCAAAGAACACTGAAGCTTTCTTT. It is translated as CASSLMTAKNTEAFF.

The CDR3 nucleotides are TGCGCCAGCAGCACCGGACTAGCGCCGAGACAAGAGACCCAGTACTTC. Encoded protein: CASSTGLAPRQETQYF. The rearrangement links TRBV5-1 to TRBJ2-5, with 9 bases aligning to TRBD2. Germline CDR1 reads SGHRS; CDR2 reads YFSETQ. The V segment lost 4 bases and the J segment 2 bases; nucleotides outside the gene matches: 9. This CDR3 has 16 amino acids. Using reference TRBV5-1 and TRBJ2-5 for the parts outside the CDR3, the full variable domain is KAGVTQTPRYLIKTRGQQVTLSCSPISGHRSVSWYQQTPGQGLQFLFEYFSETQRNKGNFPGRFSGRQFSNSRSEMNVSTLELGDSALYLCASSTGLAPRQETQYFGPGTRLLVL.

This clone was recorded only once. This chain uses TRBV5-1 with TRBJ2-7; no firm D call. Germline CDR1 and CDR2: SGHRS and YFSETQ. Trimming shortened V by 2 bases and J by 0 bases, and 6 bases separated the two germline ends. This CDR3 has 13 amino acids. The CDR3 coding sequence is TGCGCCAGCAGCTTAACGGACTCCTACGAGCAGTACTTC. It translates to CASSLTDSYEQYF.

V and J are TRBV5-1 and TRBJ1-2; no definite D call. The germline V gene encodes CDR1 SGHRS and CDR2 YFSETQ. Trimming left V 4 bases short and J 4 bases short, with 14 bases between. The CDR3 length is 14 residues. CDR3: CASSPGMDGYGYTF. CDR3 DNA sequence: TGCGCCAGCAGCCCGGGGATGGATGGCTATGGCTACACCTTC.

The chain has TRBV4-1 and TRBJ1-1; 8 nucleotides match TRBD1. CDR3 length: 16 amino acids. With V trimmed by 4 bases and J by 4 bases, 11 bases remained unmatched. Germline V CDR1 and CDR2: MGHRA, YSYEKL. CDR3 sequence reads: CASSRLGQGSRTEAFF. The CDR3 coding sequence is TGCGCCAGCAGCCGGCTAGGACAGGGAAGCCGCACTGAAGCTTTCTTT.

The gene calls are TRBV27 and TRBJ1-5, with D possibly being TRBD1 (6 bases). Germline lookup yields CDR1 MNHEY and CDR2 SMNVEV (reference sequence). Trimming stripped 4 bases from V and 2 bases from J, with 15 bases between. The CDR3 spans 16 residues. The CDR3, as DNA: TGTGCCAGCAGTTCCGAACAGGGATATGGCAATCAGCCCCAGCATTTT. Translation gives CASSSEQGYGNQPQHF.

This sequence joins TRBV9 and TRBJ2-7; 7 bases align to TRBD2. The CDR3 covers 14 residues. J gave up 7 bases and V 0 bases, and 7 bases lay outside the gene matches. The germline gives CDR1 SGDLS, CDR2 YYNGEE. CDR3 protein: CASSVELAEKEQYF. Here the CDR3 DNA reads TGTGCCAGCAGCGTAGAGCTAGCGGAGAAAGAGCAGTACTTC.

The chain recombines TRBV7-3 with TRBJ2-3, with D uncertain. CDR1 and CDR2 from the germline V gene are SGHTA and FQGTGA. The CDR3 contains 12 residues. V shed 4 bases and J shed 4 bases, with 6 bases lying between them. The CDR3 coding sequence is TGTGCCAGCAGCTCTACTGCAGATACGCAGTATTTT. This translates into CASSSTADTQYF. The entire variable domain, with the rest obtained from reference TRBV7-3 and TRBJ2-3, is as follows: GAGVSQTPSNKVTEKGKYVELRCDPISGHTALYWYRQSLGQGPEFLIYFQGTGAADDSGLPNDRFFAVRPEGSVSTLKIQRTERGDSAVYLCASSSTADTQYFGPGTRLTVL.

Here the CDR3 DNA reads TGCAGCGCCCGTCGGACTAGCGGGAAGGGCGAGCAGTACTTC. Encoded protein: CSARRTSGKGEQYF. The chain employs TRBV29-1 and TRBJ2-7; 12 bases align to TRBD2. This CDR3 region has 14 residues. Germline V gives CDR1 SQVTM, CDR2 ANQGSEA. V was pared by 7 bases and J by 6 bases, with 10 bases of the junction left unmatched.

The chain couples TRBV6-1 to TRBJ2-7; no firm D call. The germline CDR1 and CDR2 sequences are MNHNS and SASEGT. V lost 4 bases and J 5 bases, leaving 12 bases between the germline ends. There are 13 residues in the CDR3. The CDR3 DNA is TGTGCCAGCAGTGGGACCGCTAAGGACGAGCAGTACTTC. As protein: CASSGTAKDEQYF.

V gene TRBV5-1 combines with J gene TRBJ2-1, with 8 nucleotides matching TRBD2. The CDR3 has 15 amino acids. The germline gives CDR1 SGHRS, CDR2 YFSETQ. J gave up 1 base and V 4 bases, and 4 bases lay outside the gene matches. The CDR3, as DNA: TGCGCCAGCAGCCCGGGGGGGCGGTCCTACAATGAGCAGTTCTTC. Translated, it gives CASSPGGRSYNEQFF.

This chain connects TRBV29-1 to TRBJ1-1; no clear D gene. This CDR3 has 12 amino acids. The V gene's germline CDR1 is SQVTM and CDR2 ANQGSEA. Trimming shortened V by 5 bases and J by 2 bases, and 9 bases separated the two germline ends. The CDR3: CSVRSGNTEAFF. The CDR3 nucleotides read TGCAGCGTTAGATCCGGAAACACTGAAGCTTTCTTT.

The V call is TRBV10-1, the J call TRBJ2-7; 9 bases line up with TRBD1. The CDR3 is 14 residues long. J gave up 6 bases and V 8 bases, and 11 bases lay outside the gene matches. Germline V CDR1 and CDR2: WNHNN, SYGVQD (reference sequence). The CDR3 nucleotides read TGCGCCAGCTCCTCCGGGACAGGGACGGGCGAGCAGTACTTC. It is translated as CASSSGTGTGEQYF.